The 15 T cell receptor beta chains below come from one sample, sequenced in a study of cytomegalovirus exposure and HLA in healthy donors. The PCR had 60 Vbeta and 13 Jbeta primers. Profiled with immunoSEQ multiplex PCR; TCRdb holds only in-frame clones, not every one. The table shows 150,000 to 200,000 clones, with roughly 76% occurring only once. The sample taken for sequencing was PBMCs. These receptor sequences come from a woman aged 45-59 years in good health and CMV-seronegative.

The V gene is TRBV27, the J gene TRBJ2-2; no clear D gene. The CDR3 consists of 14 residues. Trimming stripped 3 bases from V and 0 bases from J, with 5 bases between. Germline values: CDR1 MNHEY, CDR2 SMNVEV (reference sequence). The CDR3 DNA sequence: TGTGCCAGCAGTTTCTATACGAACACCGGGGAGCTGTTTTTT. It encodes CASSFYTNTGELFF.

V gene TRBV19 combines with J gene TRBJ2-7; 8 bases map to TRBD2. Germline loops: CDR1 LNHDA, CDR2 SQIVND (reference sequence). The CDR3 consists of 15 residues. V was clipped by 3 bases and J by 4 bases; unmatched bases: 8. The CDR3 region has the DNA TGTGCCAGTAGTATCGGGATAGCGGGGTTTTACGAGCAGTACTTC. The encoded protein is CASSIGIAGFYEQYF.

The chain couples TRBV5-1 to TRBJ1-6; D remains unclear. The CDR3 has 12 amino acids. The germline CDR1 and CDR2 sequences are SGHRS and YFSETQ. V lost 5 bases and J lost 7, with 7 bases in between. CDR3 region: CASSGGNSPLHF. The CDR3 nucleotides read TGCGCCAGCAGTGGAGGGAATTCACCCCTCCACTTT.

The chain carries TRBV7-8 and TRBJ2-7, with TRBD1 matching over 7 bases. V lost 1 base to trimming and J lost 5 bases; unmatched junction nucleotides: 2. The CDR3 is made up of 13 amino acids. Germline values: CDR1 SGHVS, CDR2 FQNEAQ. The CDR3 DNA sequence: TGTGCCAGCAGCTTAGACAGGGGAAACGAGCAGTACTTC. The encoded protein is CASSLDRGNEQYF.

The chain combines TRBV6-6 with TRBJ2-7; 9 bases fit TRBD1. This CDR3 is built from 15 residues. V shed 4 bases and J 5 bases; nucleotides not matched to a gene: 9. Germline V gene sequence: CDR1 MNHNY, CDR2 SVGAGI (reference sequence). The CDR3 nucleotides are TGTGCCAGCAGTTTTCGGACAGGGGAGGCTCACGAGCAGTACTTC. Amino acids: CASSFRTGEAHEQYF.

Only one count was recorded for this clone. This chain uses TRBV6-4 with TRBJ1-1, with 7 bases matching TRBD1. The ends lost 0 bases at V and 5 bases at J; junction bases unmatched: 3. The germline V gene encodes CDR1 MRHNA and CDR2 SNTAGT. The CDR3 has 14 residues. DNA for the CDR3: TGTGCCAGCAGTGACTCGCACAGGGGAACTGAAGCTTTCTTT. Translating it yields CASSDSHRGTEAFF.

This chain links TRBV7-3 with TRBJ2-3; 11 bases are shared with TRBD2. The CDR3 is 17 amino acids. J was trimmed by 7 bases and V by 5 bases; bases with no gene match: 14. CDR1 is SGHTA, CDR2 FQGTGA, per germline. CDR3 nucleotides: TGTGCCAGCAGCACCTCCCATAGCGGGGGGGCGTCAAATACGCAGTATTTT. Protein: CASSTSHSGGASNTQYF. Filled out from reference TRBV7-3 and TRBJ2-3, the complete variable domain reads GAGVSQTPSNKVTEKGKYVELRCDPISGHTALYWYRQSLGQGPEFLIYFQGTGAADDSGLPNDRFFAVRPEGSVSTLKIQRTERGDSAVYLCASSTSHSGGASNTQYFGPGTRLTVL.

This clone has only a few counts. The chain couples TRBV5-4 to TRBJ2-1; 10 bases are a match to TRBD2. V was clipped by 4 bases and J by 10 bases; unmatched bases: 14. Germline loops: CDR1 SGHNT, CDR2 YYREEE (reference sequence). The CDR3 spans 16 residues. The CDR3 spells CASSPRTSGQRTEQFF. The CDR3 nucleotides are TGTGCCAGCAGCCCCCGGACTAGCGGTCAGAGAACAGAGCAGTTCTTC.

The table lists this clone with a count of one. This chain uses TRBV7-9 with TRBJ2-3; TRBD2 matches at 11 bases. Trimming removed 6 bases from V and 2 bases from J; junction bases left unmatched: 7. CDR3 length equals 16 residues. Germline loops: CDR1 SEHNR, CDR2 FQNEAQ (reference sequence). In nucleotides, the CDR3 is TGTGCCAGCAGTCCCGGGACTAGCGGTTACACAGATACGCAGTATTTT. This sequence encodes CASSPGTSGYTDTQYF.

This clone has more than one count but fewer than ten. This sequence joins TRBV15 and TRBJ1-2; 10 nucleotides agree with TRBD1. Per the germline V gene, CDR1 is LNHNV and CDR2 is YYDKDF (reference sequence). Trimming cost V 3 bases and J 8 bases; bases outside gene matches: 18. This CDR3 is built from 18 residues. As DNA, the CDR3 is TGTGCCACCAGCAGGAGGCCGGGACAGGGGCATATAATCGACGGCTACACCTTC. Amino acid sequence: CATSRRPGQGHIIDGYTF.

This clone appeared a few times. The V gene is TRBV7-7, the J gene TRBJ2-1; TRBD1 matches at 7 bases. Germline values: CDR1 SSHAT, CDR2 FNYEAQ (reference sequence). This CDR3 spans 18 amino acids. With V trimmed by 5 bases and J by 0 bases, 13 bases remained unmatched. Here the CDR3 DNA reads TGTGCCAGCAGCGAGCATTATGGGGGACAGAGCTCCTACAATGAGCAGTTCTTC. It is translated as CASSEHYGGQSSYNEQFF.

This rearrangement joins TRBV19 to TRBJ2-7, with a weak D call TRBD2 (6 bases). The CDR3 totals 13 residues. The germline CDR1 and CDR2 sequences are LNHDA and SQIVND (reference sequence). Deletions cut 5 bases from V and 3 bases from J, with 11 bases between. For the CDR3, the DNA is TGTGCCAGTAGTTCGGGGGTAGGCTACGAGCAGTACTTC. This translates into CASSSGVGYEQYF.

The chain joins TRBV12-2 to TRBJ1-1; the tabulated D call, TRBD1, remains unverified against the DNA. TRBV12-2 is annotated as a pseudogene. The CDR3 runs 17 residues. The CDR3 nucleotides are TGTGCAAGTCGCTTAGGAGAGACAGGAACGGGCGACACTGAAGCTTTCTTT. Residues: CASRLGETGTGDTEAFF.

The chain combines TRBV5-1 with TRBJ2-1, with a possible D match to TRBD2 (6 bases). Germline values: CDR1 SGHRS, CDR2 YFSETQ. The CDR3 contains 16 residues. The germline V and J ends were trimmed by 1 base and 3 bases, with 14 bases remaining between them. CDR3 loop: CASSLSGTAIYNEQFF. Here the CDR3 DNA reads TGCGCCAGCAGCTTGTCCGGGACTGCGATCTACAATGAGCAGTTCTTC.

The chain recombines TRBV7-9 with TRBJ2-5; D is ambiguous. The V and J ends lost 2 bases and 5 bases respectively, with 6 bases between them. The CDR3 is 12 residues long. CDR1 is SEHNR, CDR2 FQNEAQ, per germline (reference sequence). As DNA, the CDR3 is TGTGCCAGCAGCTTATCCGTGGAGACCCAGTACTTC. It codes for CASSLSVETQYF.